This TCR beta chain was sequenced in a study of blood T cell repertoires in COVID-19. On the study more broadly: The United States, Italy and Spain were the sources of the acute and convalescent COVID-19 samples. The cDNA or gDNA used as material had been derived from T cells, B-cell-depleted T cells, or PBMCs.

Germline CDR1 is SEHNR and CDR2 is FQNEAQ (reference sequence). V lost 5 bases to trimming and J lost 7 bases; unmatched junction nucleotides: 15. The CDR3 consists of 19 residues. Original analysis: Using reference gene primer amplification, nucleated cell counts were estimated. Produced via immunoSEQ multiplex PCR; TCRdb's table is partial and in-frame only. V, J and clone size derive from that table, while D and trimming were established from the DNA sequence. The table has 100,000 to 150,000 clones, roughly 85% seen once. This sequence originates from an elderly man with active or convalescent COVID-19. V and J are TRBV7-9 and TRBJ2-1; 15 positions match TRBD2. The sample consisted of peripheral blood. The CDR3 DNA sequence: TGTGCCAGCAGCCCGAGGACTAGCGGGAGGGCGGGAGTAATAAATGAGCAGTTCTTC. Protein: CASSPRTSGRAGVINEQFF.